This T cell receptor (beta chain) was profiled in a study of CD8 T cells in ankylosing spondylitis. Libraries for TCR beta were made by quantitative 5'-RACE with molecular barcodes. TCRdb re-called the 5' RACE reads with MiXCR, one entry per CDR3 protein. The sample yields around 490,000 distinct CDR3 sequences, about 5.7% seen once. This clonotype was seen repeatedly, ten times or more. The antigen is unknown. There are 14 residues in the CDR3. The germline gives CDR1 SGHRS, CDR2 YFSETQ. J gave up 5 bases and V 3 bases, and 7 bases lay outside the gene matches. Study-wide findings and caveats: Seemingly distinctive of ankylosing spondylitis blood was a TCR beta motif formed by eight highly homologous variants.

This receptor was obtained from a male donor with ankylosing spondylitis. This chain connects TRBV5-1 to TRBJ1-1; 7 bases are a match to TRBD1. Sequenced sample: blood, either unsorted or a sorted T cell fraction (not recorded which). DNA for the CDR3: TGCGCCAGCAGCTCCAGGGGGTTCAGGACTGAAGCTTTCTTT. Its protein product is CASSSRGFRTEAFF.